This T cell receptor beta chain was sequenced in a study of human T cells and chemical hapten exposure (dated by TCRdb to the early 2020s). Regarding the complete study: For sensitization, 2% DPC in acetone was applied to an approximately 2 cm by approximately 2 cm area of upper inner arm skin. Throughout the roughly 24-week study period, patients were also given weekly therapeutic DPC doses on the scalp. Patch testing on the upper back used Finn chambers containing 0.01% DPC, with scoring done after 6 days according to International Contact Dermatitis Research Group standards. Alopecia areata with under or over 50% scalp involvement, alopecia totalis and alopecia universalis were represented in the patient cohort, which was mostly female. Libraries were pooled for sequencing, and variation in per-sample TCR yields was attributed mainly to small differences in library volumes within the pool. This study followed changes in the peripheral blood TCR repertoire in vivo during primary and secondary sensitization of alopecia patients to the hapten diphenylcyclopropenone (DPC). Blood was sampled from patients pre-sensitization (week 0) and at 2, 6 and about 24 weeks after DPC sensitization. About 29 alopecia patients gave blood for TCR sequencing at one to four time points (pre-sensitization, 2, 6 and 24 weeks). Summary of the overall study and its limitations: Expanded TCRs formed significantly more large CDR3 similarity clusters than pre-sensitization or healthy control sets, consistent with antigen-driven responses. DPC sensitization did not change how many TCRs were above 1 in 1000 frequency, and no evidence was found of alterations in global repertoire structure. Repeated subsampling changed both the strength of the expansion versus patch-test correlation and the threshold at which that correlation became significant. A positive correlation was found between the number of PT1 expanded TCRs and patch test score, with significance reached at thresholds 8, 16 and 32 but not 4. All patients had alopecia, a presumed autoimmune disease, so their immune response might differ from that of healthy individuals.

In the paper's terms, the time point label means: pre-sensitization, week 0. The treatment or condition label for this specimen denotes: therapeutic diphenylcyclopropenone sensitization with weekly scalp DPC. Blood at each patch-test visit was drawn before the patch test was applied. Patients were considered eligible if aged 18 to 70, diagnosed with alopecia and deemed suitable for DPC therapy, and patients were excluded if pregnant. Total RNA was extracted from unfractionated whole blood collected in Tempus Blood RNA tubes. Libraries were constructed by RACE. TCRdb names NextSeq 500 as the instrument used. During library preparation, unique molecular identifiers were attached to individual cDNA molecules so that TCRs could be counted quantitatively and reproducibly. For every blood RNA sample, sequencing covered both the TCR alpha and TCR beta chains. Concerning the study's data processing: A median of around 100,000 TCRs per sample was observed, with a range of about 23,224 to 750,000. The Decombinator software suite was used to annotate the V, J and CDR3 of the TCR reads. For PS versus PT1 abundance plots, all samples were subsampled to the same number of TCRs (28,000). Expanded TCRs were defined as absent before sensitization and observed at least eight times at the 2-week time point. TCRdb applied fastp at Q25 and MiXCR to the public reads, then kept only in-frame beta chains. Rows are unified per CDR3 protein, each entry keeping the most common DNA and genes. The V and J calls were determined by TCRdb, not by the authors. The sample table contains 85,000 to 100,000 distinct CDR3 sequences; only one count was recorded for approximately 11% of them. The ten largest clones add up to under 4% of the sample.

This clonotype was picked up many times. Its antigen is currently not known. The input lacks base qualities; no much larger clone sits a single base away. Including the terminal cysteine and phenylalanine, the CDR3 comprises 14 residues. The only DNA kept is the CDR3, 42 bases in frame from the first base. The germline V gene encodes CDR1 SGHRS and CDR2 YFSETQ. V is reduced by 0 bases and J by 2 bases, leaving a spacing of 6 bases between them. The clonotype originates from a woman aged 55-70 years with alopecia areata. Some clones in this sample may be carry-over from other donors' samples. The sample here was whole blood, taken in connection with sensitization to the hapten diphenylcyclopropenone (DPC). The rearranged chain carries TRBV5-1 and TRBJ2-1; D gene: possibly TRBD1, on 6 matching bases. CDR3 loop: CASSLDRAYNEQFF. The DNA reads TGCGCCAGCAGCTTGGACAGGGCCTACAATGAGCAGTTCTTC.